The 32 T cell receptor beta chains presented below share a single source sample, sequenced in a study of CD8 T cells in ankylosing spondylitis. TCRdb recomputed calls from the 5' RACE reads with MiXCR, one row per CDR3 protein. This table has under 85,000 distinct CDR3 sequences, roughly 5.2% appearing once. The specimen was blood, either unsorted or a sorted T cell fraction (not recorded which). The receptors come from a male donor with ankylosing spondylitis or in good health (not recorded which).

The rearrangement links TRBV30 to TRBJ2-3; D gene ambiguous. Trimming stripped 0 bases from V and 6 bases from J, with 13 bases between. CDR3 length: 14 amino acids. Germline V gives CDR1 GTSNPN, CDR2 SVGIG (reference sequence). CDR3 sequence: CAWSVMSQKDTQYF. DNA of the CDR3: TGTGCCTGGAGTGTCATGTCTCAGAAGGATACGCAGTATTTT.

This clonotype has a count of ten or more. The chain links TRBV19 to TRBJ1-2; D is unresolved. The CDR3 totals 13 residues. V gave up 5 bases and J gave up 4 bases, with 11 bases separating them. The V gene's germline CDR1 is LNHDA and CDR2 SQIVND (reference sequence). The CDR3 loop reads CASSSAIFYGYTF. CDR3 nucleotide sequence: TGTGCCAGTAGTTCGGCTATATTCTATGGCTACACCTTC.

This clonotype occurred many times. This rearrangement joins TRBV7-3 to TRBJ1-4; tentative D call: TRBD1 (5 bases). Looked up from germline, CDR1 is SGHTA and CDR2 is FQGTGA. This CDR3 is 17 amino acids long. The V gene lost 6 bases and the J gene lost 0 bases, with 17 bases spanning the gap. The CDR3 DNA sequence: TGTGCCAGCAGTCGCCGGGGCCCCCCCACAACTAATGAAAAACTGTTTTTT. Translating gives CASSRRGPPTTNEKLFF.

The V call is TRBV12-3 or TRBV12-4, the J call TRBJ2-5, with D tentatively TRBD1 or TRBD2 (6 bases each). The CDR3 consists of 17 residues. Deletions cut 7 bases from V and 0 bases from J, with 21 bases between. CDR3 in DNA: TGTGCCAGCACTGTTGAGAGAGGGGGGCCTAACCAAGAGACCCAGTACTTC. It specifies CASTVERGGPNQETQYF.

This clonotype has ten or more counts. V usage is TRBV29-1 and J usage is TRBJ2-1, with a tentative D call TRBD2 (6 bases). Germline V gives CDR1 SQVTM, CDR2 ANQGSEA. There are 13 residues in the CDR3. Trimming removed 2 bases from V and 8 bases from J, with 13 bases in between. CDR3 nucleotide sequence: TGCAGCGTTGAACGATCTAGCGTCGATGAGCAGTTCTTC. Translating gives CSVERSSVDEQFF.

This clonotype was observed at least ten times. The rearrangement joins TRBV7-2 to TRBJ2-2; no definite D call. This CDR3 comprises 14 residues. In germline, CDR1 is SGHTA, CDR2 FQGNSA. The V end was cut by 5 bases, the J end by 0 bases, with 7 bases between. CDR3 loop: CASSQNANTGELFF. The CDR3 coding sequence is TGTGCCAGCAGCCAGAATGCGAACACCGGGGAGCTGTTTTTT. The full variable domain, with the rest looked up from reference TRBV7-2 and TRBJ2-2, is GAGVSQSPSNKVTEKGKDVELRCDPISGHTALYWYRQSLGQGLEFLIYFQGNSAPDKSGLPSDRFSAERTGGSVSTLTIQRTQQEDSAVYLCASSQNANTGELFFGEGSRLTVL.

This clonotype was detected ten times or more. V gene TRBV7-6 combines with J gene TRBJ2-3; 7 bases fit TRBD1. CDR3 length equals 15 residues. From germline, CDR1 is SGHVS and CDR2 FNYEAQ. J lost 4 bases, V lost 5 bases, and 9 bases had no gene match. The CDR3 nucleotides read TGTGCCAGCAGCGTACAGGGGCAGGTGGCAGATACGCAGTATTTT. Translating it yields CASSVQGQVADTQYF.

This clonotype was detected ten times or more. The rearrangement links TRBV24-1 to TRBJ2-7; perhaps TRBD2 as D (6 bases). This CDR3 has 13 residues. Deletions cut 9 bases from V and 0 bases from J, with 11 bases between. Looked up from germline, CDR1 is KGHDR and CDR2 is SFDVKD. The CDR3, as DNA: TGTGCCACCCGTCGGGAGAGCTCCTACGAGCAGTACTTC. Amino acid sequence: CATRRESSYEQYF.

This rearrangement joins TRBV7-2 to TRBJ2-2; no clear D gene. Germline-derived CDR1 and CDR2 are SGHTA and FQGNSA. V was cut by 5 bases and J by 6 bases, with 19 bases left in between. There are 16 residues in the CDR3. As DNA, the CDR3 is TGTGCCAGCAGCCGTCCCGCTAACTCTCCCTCCGGGGAGCTGTTTTTT. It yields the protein CASSRPANSPSGELFF.

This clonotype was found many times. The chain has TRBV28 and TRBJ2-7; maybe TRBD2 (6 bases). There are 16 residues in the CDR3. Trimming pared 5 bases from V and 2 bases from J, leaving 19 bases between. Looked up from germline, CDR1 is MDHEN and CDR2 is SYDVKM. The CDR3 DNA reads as TGTGCCAGCAGTCCCACCACCGGGACTGGCGCCTACGAGCAGTACTTC. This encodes CASSPTTGTGAYEQYF.

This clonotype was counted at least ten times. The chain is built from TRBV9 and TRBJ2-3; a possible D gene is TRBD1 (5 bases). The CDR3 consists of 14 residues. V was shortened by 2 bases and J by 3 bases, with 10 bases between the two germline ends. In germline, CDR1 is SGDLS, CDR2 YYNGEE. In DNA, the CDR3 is TGTGCCAGCAGCGTCACAGGAAGGACAGATACGCAGTATTTT. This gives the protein CASSVTGRTDTQYF.

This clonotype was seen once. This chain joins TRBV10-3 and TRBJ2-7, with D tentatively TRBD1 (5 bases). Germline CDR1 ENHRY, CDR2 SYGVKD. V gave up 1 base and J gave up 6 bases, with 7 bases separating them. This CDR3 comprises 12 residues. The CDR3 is CAISEFRGEQYF. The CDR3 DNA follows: TGTGCCATCAGTGAGTTTAGGGGCGAGCAGTACTTC.

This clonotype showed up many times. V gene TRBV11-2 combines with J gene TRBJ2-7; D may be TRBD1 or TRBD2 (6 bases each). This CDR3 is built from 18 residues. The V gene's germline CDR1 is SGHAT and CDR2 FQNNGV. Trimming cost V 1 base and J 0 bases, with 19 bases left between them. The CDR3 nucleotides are TGTGCCAGCAGCTTAGTTAGCCGGGGGCTCGGTCACTCCTACGAGCAGTACTTC. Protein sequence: CASSLVSRGLGHSYEQYF.

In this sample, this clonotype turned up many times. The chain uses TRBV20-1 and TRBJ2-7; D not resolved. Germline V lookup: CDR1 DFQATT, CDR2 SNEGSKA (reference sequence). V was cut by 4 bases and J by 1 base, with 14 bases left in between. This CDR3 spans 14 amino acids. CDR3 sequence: CSAIVPGRSYEQYF. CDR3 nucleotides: TGCAGTGCTATCGTTCCGGGCCGTTCCTACGAGCAGTACTTC.

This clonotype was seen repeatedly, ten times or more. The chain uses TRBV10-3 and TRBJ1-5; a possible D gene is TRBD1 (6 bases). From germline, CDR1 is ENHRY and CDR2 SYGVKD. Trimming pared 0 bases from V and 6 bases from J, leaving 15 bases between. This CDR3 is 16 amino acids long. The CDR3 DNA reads TGTGCCATCAGTGAGTCGGGGGGCGCATCGGGTCAGCCCCAGCATTTT. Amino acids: CAISESGGASGQPQHF.

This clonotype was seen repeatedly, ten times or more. The CDR3 coding sequence is TGTGCCAGCAGCCTACTAGGGGGTGAAGCTTTCTTT. Protein sequence: CASSLLGGEAFF. The chain employs TRBV7-3 and TRBJ1-1, with TRBD1 as a possible D gene (6 bases). Per the germline V gene, CDR1 is SGHTA and CDR2 is FQGTGA. The CDR3 totals 12 residues. V dropped 5 bases and J dropped 7 bases, with 11 bases sitting between them. Looking up the rest from reference TRBV7-3 and TRBJ1-1 gives the full variable domain: GAGVSQTPSNKVTEKGKYVELRCDPISGHTALYWYRQSLGQGPEFLIYFQGTGAADDSGLPNDRFFAVRPEGSVSTLKIQRTERGDSAVYLCASSLLGGEAFFGQGTRLTVV.

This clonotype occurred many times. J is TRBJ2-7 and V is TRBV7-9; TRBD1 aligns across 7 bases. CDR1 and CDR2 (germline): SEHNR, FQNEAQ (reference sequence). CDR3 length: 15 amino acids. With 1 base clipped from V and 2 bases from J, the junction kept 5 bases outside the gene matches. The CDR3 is CASSLGEGAAYEQYF. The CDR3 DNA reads TGTGCCAGCAGCTTAGGTGAGGGGGCAGCCTACGAGCAGTACTTC.

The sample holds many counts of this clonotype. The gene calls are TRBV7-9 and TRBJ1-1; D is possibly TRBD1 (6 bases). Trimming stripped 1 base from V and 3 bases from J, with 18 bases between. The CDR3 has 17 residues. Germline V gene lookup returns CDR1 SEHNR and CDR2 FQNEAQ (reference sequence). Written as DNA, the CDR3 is TGTGCCAGCAGCTTAGGCGGGGGCTATAACGGGGACACTGAAGCTTTCTTT. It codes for CASSLGGGYNGDTEAFF.

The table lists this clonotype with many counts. The CDR3 protein is CASSFQASYEQYF. CDR3 DNA sequence: TGTGCCAGCAGCTTCCAAGCATCCTACGAGCAGTACTTC. This chain links TRBV7-3 with TRBJ2-7; no reliable D call. The CDR3 is 13 residues long. Trimming removed 3 bases at V and 1 base at J, with 7 bases between. Germline values: CDR1 SGHTA, CDR2 FQGTGA.

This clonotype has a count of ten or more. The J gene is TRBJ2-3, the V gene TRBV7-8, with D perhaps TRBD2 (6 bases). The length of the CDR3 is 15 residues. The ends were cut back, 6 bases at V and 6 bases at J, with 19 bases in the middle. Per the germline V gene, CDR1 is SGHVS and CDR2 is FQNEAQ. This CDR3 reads CASRSGLPSADTQYF. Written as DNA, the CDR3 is TGTGCCAGCAGGTCGGGACTCCCGTCCGCGGATACGCAGTATTTT.

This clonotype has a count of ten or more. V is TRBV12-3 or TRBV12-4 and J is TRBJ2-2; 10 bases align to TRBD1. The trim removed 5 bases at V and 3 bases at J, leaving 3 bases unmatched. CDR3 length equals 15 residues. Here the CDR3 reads CASSPGQGDTGELFF. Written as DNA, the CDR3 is TGTGCCAGCAGTCCTGGACAGGGGGACACCGGGGAGCTGTTTTTT.

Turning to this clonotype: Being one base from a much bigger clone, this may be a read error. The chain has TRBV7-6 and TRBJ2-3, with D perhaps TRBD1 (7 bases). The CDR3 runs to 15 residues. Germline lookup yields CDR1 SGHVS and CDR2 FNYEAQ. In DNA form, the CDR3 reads TGTGCCAGCAGCTTAGGACTAGGGGGGACAGATACGCACTATTTT. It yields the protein CASSLGLGGTDTHYF.

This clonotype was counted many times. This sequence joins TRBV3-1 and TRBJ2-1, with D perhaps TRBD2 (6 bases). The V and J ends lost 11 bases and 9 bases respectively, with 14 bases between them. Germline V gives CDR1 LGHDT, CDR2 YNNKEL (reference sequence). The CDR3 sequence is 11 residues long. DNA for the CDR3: TGTGCCGCCGGAGGGGTCGCTGAGCAGTTCTTC. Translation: CAAGGVAEQFF.

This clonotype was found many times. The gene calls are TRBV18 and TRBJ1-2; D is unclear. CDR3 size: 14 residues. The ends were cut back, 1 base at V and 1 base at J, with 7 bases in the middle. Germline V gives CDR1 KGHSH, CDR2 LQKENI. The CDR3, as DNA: TGTGCCAGCTCACCACGACCGGTTAACTATGGCTACACCTTC. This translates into CASSPRPVNYGYTF.

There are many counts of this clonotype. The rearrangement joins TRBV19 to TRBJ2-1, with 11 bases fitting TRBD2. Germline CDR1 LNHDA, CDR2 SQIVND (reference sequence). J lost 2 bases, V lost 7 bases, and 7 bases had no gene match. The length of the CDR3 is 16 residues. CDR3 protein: CASNPTSGEAYNEQFF. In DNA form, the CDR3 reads TGTGCCAGTAATCCGACTAGCGGGGAGGCCTACAATGAGCAGTTCTTC.

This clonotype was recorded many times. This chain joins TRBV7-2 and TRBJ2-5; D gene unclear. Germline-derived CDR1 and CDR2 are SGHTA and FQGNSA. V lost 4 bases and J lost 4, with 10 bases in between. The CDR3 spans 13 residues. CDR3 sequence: CASSSFFGETQYF. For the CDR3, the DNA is TGTGCCAGCAGCTCGTTTTTCGGAGAGACCCAGTACTTC. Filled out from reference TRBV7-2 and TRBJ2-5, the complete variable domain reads GAGVSQSPSNKVTEKGKDVELRCDPISGHTALYWYRQSLGQGLEFLIYFQGNSAPDKSGLPSDRFSAERTGGSVSTLTIQRTQQEDSAVYLCASSSFFGETQYFGPGTRLLVL.

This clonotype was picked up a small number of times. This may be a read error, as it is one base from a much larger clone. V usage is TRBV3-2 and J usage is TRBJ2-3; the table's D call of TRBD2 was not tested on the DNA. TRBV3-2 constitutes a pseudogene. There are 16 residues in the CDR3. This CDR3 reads CTSSLGGTEGADTQYF. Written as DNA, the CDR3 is TGTACCAGCTCTCTGGGGGGGACTGAGGGTGCAGATACGCAGTATTTT.

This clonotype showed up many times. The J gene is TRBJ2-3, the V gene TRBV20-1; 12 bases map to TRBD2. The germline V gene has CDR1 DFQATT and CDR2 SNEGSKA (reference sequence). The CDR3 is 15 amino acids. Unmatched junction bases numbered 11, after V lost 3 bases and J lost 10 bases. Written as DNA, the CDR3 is TGCAGTGCTAGGACTAGCGGGGGAGTAGGGCCTGCGCAGTATTTT. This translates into CSARTSGGVGPAQYF.

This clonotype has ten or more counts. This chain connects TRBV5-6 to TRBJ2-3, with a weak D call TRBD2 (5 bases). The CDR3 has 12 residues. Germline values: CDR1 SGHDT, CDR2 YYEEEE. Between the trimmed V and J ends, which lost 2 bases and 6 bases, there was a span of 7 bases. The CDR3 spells CASSFGGDTQYF. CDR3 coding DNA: TGTGCCAGCAGCTTTGGCGGGGATACGCAGTATTTT.

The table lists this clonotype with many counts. The CDR3 bases are TGTGCCAGCAGTTTATTATCAGCAGGGGCTAACTATGGCTACACCTTC. Amino acids: CASSLLSAGANYGYTF. The rearrangement uses TRBV28 and TRBJ1-2; D possibly corresponds to TRBD1 (6 bases). V dropped 1 base and J dropped 0 bases, with 12 bases sitting between them. The V gene's germline CDR1 is MDHEN and CDR2 SYDVKM. The CDR3 loop spans 16 amino acids.

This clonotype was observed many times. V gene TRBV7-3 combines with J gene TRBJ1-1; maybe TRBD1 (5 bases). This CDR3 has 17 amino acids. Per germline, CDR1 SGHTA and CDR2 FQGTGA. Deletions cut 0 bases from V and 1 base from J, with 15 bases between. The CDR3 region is CASSLTRLGTRNTEAFF. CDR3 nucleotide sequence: TGTGCCAGCAGCTTAACTCGATTAGGGACGAGGAACACTGAAGCTTTCTTT.

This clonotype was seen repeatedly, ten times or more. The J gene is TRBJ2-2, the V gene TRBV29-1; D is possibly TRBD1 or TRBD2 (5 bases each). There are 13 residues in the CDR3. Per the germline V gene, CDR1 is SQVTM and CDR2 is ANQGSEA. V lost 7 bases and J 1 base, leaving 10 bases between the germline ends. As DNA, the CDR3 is TGCAGCGGGGGGACCCTGAACACCGGGGAGCTGTTTTTT. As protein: CSGGTLNTGELFF.